These T cell receptor beta chains were read from a single sample in a study of spatial heterogeneity in lung cancer. MiXCR, run by TCRdb on the 5' RACE reads, gives a single entry per CDR3 protein. The repertoire includes just under 95,000 distinct CDR3 sequences, approximately 12% of them detected once, and over 40% sits in the top ten. The sample consisted of PBMCs, taken at surgery. The receptors derive from a male donor with early-stage non-small cell lung cancer. Each CDR3 is given with its conserved first and last residue. Fields, in order: V gene, J gene, clone size, D gene, CDR3 protein, CDR3 DNA. A D gene is named only where the DNA matches it firmly. Clone size is given for some rows only: seen once, a few or many times, or a class if the clone is expanded.

V: TRBV20-1; J: TRBJ2-7; size: many; D: TRBD1; CDR3: CSARDGTGVNKQYF; DNA: TGCAGTGCTAGAGATGGGACAGGGGTCAATAAGCAGTACTTC
V: TRBV20-1; J: TRBJ1-2; size: .; D: .; CDR3: CSASFGYTF; DNA: TGCAGTGCTAGCTTTGGCTACACCTTC
V: TRBV9; J: TRBJ2-1; size: .; D: TRBD2; CDR3: CASSVLGLANEQFF; DNA: TGTGCCAGCAGCGTACTGGGACTAGCGAATGAGCAGTTCTTC
V: TRBV7-2; J: TRBJ2-5; size: few; D: TRBD1; CDR3: CASSLVGGSTRETQYF; DNA: TGTGCCAGCAGCTTAGTAGGGGGCTCCACGCGAGAGACCCAGTACTTC
V: TRBV7-9; J: TRBJ2-2; size: .; D: .; CDR3: CASSLLKDTGELFF; DNA: TGTGCCAGCAGCTTACTTAAGGACACCGGGGAGCTGTTTTTT
V: TRBV28; J: TRBJ2-5; size: few; D: .; CDR3: CASSRGGVRETQYF; DNA: TGTGCCAGCAGTCGAGGGGGTGTAAGAGAGACCCAGTACTTC
V: TRBV18; J: TRBJ1-1; size: few; D: .; CDR3: CASSRLDRTEAFF; DNA: TGTGCCAGCTCCCGACTTGACAGGACTGAAGCTTTCTTT
V: TRBV28; J: TRBJ1-1; size: many; D: .; CDR3: CASLLGGYSAAFF; DNA: TGTGCCAGTCTCCTGGGGGGGTATAGTGCCGCTTTCTTT
V: TRBV12-3/TRBV12-4; J: TRBJ2-1; size: .; D: .; CDR3: CASSQGVGGTRGYNEQFF; DNA: TGTGCCAGCAGTCAAGGGGTTGGCGGGACCCGCGGTTACAATGAGCAGTTCTTC
V: TRBV6-5; J: TRBJ1-6; size: .; D: .; CDR3: CASSRAIDSPLHF; DNA: TGTGCCAGCAGCAGGGCAATCGATTCACCCCTCCACTTT
V: TRBV4-3; J: TRBJ2-6; size: many; D: .; CDR3: CASSLSGAGANVLTF; DNA: TGCGCCAGCAGCCTCTCCGGTGCTGGGGCCAACGTCCTGACTTTC
V: TRBV12-3/TRBV12-4; J: TRBJ2-3; size: .; D: TRBD2; CDR3: CASSTTSGRHTDTQYF; DNA: TGTGCCAGCAGTACCACTAGCGGCCGACACACAGATACGCAGTATTTT
V: TRBV12-3/TRBV12-4; J: TRBJ1-4; size: few; D: .; CDR3: CASSRQVPGEKLFF; DNA: TGTGCCAGCAGTCGTCAGGTCCCGGGGGAAAAACTGTTTTTT
V: TRBV9; J: TRBJ2-7; size: .; D: TRBD2; CDR3: CASSPRLAAYEQYF; DNA: TGTGCCAGCAGCCCCCGACTAGCGGCCTACGAGCAGTACTTC